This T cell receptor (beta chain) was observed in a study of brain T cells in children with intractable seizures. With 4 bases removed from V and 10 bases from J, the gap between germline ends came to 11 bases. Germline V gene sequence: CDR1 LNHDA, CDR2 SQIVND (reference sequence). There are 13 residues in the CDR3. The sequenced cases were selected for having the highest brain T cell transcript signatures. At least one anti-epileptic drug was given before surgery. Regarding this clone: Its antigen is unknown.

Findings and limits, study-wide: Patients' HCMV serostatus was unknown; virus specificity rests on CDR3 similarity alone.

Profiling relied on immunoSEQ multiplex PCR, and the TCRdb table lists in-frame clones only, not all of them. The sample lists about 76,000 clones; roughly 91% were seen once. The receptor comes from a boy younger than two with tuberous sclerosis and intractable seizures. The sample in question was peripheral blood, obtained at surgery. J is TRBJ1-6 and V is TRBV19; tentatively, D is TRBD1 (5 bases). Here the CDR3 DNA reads TGTGCCAGTAGTAGCGGGGGAGGGTCACCCCTCCACTTT. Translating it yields CASSSGGGSPLHF. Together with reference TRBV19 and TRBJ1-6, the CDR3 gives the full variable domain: DGGITQSPKYLFRKEGQNVTLSCEQNLNHDAMYWYRQDPGQGLRLIYYSQIVNDFQKGDIAEGYSVSREKKESFPLTVTSAQKNPTAFYLCASSSGGGSPLHFGNGTRLTVT.